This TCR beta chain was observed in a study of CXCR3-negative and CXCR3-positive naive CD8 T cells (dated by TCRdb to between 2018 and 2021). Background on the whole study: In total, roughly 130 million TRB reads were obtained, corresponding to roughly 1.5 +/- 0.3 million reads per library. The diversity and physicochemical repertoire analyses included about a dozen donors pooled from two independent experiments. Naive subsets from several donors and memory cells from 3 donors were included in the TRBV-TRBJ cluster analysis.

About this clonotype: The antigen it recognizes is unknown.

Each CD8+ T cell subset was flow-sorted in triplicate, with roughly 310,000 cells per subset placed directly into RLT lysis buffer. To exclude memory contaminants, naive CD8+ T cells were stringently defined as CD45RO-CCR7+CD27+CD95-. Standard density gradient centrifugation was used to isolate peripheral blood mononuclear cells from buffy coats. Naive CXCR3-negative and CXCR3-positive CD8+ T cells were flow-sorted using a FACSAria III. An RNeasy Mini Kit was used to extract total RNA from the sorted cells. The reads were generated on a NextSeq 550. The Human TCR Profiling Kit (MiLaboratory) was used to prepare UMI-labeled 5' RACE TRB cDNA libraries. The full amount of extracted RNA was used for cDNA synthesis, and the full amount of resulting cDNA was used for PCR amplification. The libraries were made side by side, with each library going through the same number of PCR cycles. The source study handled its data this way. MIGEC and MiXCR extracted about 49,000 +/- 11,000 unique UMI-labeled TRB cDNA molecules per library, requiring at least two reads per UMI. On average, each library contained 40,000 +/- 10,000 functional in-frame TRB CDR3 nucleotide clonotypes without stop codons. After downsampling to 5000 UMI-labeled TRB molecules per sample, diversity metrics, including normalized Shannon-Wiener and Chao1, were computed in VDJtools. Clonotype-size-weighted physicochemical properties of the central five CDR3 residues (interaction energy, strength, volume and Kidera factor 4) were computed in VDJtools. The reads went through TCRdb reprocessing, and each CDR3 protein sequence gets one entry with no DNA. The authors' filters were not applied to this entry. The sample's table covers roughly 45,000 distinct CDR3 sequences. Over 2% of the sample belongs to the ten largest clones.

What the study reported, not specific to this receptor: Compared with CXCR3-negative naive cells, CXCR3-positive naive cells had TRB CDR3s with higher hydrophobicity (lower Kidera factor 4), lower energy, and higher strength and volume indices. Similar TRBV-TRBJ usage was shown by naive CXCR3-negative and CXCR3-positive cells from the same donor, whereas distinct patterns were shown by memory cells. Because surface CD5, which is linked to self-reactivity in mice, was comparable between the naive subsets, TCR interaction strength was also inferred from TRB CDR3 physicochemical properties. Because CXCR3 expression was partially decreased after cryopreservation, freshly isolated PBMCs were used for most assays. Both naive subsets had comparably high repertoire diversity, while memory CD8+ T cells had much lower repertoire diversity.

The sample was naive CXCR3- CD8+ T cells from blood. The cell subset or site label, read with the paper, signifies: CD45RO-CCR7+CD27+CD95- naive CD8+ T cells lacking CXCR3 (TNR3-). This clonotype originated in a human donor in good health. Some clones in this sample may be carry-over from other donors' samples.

The CDR3: CASSLLTVRTTDTQYF. Here the chain combines TRBV7-9 and TRBJ2-3. According to the germline V gene (reference sequence), CDR1 reads SEHNR and CDR2 reads FQNEAQ. The CDR3 runs 16 amino acids, cysteine and phenylalanine included. DNA was not recorded.